This entry features one T cell receptor beta chain sequence. During its preparation, the TCRbeta library received unique molecular identifiers. In TCRdb, the PCR reads were re-called with MiXCR into one record per CDR3 protein. Among about 640,000 distinct CDR3 sequences listed, approximately 15% were seen once. The CDR3 totals 15 residues. Trimming removed 0 bases at V and 6 bases at J, with 13 bases between. Germline CDR1 reads SGHTA; CDR2 reads FQGTGA. This sample is part of a study of T-cell reconstitution after alpha-beta-depleted transplantation in children. Sequenced here: PBMCs from the stem cell graft donor, sampled from the stem cell graft. The receptor was isolated from a human donor who donated a stem cell graft to a child with acute myeloid leukemia. The J gene is TRBJ2-3, the V gene TRBV7-3, with unresolved D. The CDR3 loop is CASSLTGGVGDTQYF. DNA for the CDR3: TGTGCCAGCAGCTTAACCGGTGGGGTGGGCGATACGCAGTATTTT.